This entry lists 17 T cell receptor beta chains sequenced from one sample in a study of T cell responses to AZD1222 COVID-19 vaccine. TCRdb's table, derived via immunoSEQ multiplex PCR, lists solely in-frame clones and lacks some. The sample carries about 110,000 clones, about nine tenths recorded once. This specimen was peripheral blood, taken on day 0 of MenACWY control vaccination. These receptors came from an adult in good health.

V gene TRBV11-1 combines with J gene TRBJ2-1; 8 bases agree with TRBD1. V dropped 6 bases and J dropped 7; count of bases not matched to a gene: 5. CDR1 is SGHAT, CDR2 FQDESV, per germline (reference sequence). The CDR3 consists of 13 residues. The CDR3 sequence: CASSGTGRNEQFF. The CDR3 DNA is TGTGCCAGCAGTGGGACAGGTCGGAATGAGCAGTTCTTC.

The CDR3 DNA follows: TGTGCCAGCACCTGGTCGGATAGCAATCAGCCCCAGCATTTT. Amino acid sequence: CASTWSDSNQPQHF. The chain is built from TRBV2 and TRBJ1-5, with D unresolved. Per the germline V gene, CDR1 is SNHLY and CDR2 is FYNNEI. V was pared by 7 bases and J by 0 bases, with 10 bases between. The CDR3 contains 14 residues.

The rearrangement joins TRBV7-2 to TRBJ2-1; 12 bases fit TRBD2. This CDR3 region has 17 residues. V was pared by 0 bases and J by 6 bases, with 6 bases of the junction left unmatched. Germline-derived CDR1 and CDR2 are SGHTA and FQGNSA. CDR3 DNA: TGTGCCAGCAGCTTAGCCTGGACTAGCGGGGCTATCAATGAGCAGTTCTTC. Amino acids: CASSLAWTSGAINEQFF. Using reference TRBV7-2 and TRBJ2-1 for the parts outside the CDR3, the full variable domain is GAGVSQSPSNKVTEKGKDVELRCDPISGHTALYWYRQSLGQGLEFLIYFQGNSAPDKSGLPSDRFSAERTGGSVSTLTIQRTQQEDSAVYLCASSLAWTSGAINEQFFGPGTRLTVL.

This clone was counted once. The V call is TRBV18, the J call TRBJ1-4; D is unresolved. There are 13 residues in the CDR3. CDR1 KGHSH and CDR2 LQKENI come from the germline V gene. V lost 3 bases and J lost 8, with 10 bases in between. The chain's CDR3 is CASSPGPWEKLFF. The CDR3 bases are TGTGCCAGCTCACCCGGCCCCTGGGAAAAACTGTTTTTT.

The chain recombines TRBV4-2 with TRBJ2-7; TRBD1 matches 8 bases. The CDR3 covers 13 residues. Germline trimming cut 7 bases from V and 5 bases from J; bases unmatched to any gene: 7. Germline V gives CDR1 LGHNA, CDR2 YNFKEQ. The DNA of the CDR3 is TGTGCCAGCAACGGACAGGGCATCGACGAGCAGTACTTC. Amino acid sequence: CASNGQGIDEQYF.

The J gene is TRBJ1-1, the V gene TRBV29-1; D is possibly TRBD1 (5 bases). The V gene's germline CDR1 is SQVTM and CDR2 ANQGSEA. The CDR3 is made up of 12 amino acids. The V and J ends lost 6 bases and 5 bases respectively, with 13 bases between them. CDR3 in amino acids: CSVSQGRTEAFF. The CDR3 DNA follows: TGCAGCGTGTCTCAGGGACGAACTGAAGCTTTCTTT.

This chain connects TRBV28 to TRBJ1-4; D is unresolved. CDR1 is MDHEN, CDR2 SYDVKM, per germline. V was pared by 7 bases and J by 3 bases, with 15 bases between. The CDR3 extends over 15 amino acids. The CDR3 coding sequence is TGTGCCAGCAAGGAGGGATCTGGATCTAATGAAAAACTGTTTTTT. This encodes CASKEGSGSNEKLFF. Based on the CDR3 plus reference TRBV28 and TRBJ1-4, the full variable domain is DVKVTQSSRYLVKRTGEKVFLECVQDMDHENMFWYRQDPGLGLRLIYFSYDVKMKEKGDIPEGYSVSREKKERFSLILESASTNQTSMYLCASKEGSGSNEKLFFGSGTQLSVL.

This chain links TRBV5-4 with TRBJ2-1; 13 bases fit TRBD2. Germline-derived CDR1 and CDR2 are SGHNT and YYREEE (reference sequence). The ends lost 3 bases at V and 3 bases at J; junction bases unmatched: 6. This CDR3 region has 17 residues. This chain's CDR3 is CASSSKLAGGRYNEQFF. The CDR3, as DNA: TGTGCCAGCAGCTCCAAACTAGCGGGGGGGCGCTACAATGAGCAGTTCTTC. The full variable domain, rest sourced from reference TRBV5-4 and TRBJ2-1, is ETGVTQSPTHLIKTRGQQVTLRCSSQSGHNTVSWYQQALGQGPQFIFQYYREEENGRGNFPPRFSGLQFPNYSSELNVNALELDDSALYLCASSSKLAGGRYNEQFFGPGTRLTVL.

V and J are TRBV4-3 and TRBJ1-6; no clear D gene. Germline-derived CDR1 and CDR2 are LGHNA and YSLEER. This CDR3 is 14 amino acids long. Trimming took 0 bases from V and 10 from J, leaving 10 bases between them. For the CDR3, the DNA is TGCGCCAGCAGCCAAGATCATAGGGAATCACCCCTCCACTTT. Protein product: CASSQDHRESPLHF.

J is TRBJ2-7 and V is TRBV6-4; 8 bases align to TRBD1. Germline loops: CDR1 MRHNA, CDR2 SNTAGT. The CDR3 loop spans 12 amino acids. V shed 6 bases and J 5 bases; nucleotides not matched to a gene: 3. The CDR3 DNA reads TGTGCCAGCAGAAGGACAGGGAACGAGCAGTACTTC. Translated: CASRRTGNEQYF.

V gene TRBV29-1 combines with J gene TRBJ2-6, with 9 bases lining up with TRBD1. Germline V gives CDR1 SQVTM, CDR2 ANQGSEA. The CDR3 is 17 amino acids. V trimming: 5 bases; J trimming: 1 base; junction bases outside the gene matches: 9. This CDR3 reads CSVTPGQGPSGANVLTF. CDR3 in DNA: TGCAGCGTTACTCCGGGACAGGGTCCGTCTGGGGCCAACGTCCTGACTTTC. Combining the CDR3 with reference TRBV29-1 and TRBJ2-6 gives the whole variable domain SAVISQKPSRDICQRGTSLTIQCQVDSQVTMMFWYRQQPGQSLTLIATANQGSEATYESGFVIDKFPISRPNLTFSTLTVSNMSPEDSSIYLCSVTPGQGPSGANVLTFGAGSRLTVL.

This clone occurred once. The CDR3 region is CASSEFPVWGYTF. For the CDR3, the DNA is TGTGCCAGCAGTGAATTTCCAGTATGGGGCTACACCTTC. J is TRBJ1-2 and V is TRBV6-1; D remains unclear. The V gene's germline CDR1 is MNHNS and CDR2 SASEGT. Trimming stripped 2 bases from V and 8 bases from J, with 12 bases between. The CDR3 length is 13 residues.

The rearrangement uses TRBV10-3 and TRBJ2-5; possibly TRBD1 or TRBD2 for D (5 bases each). Looked up from germline, CDR1 is ENHRY and CDR2 is SYGVKD. The CDR3 is 15 amino acids. The V and J ends lost 2 bases and 4 bases respectively, with 14 bases between them. As DNA, the CDR3 is TGTGCCATCAGTGAGCGGGACGGAGGCGGAGAGACCCAGTACTTC. It specifies CAISERDGGGETQYF.

This clone was detected only a few times. The chain has TRBV24-1 and TRBJ1-5; D unresolved. The V end lost 5 bases, the J end lost 4 bases, and 5 bases lay between the germline ends. Germline assignment: CDR1 KGHDR and CDR2 SFDVKD. The CDR3 spans 12 residues. In DNA form, the CDR3 reads TGTGCCACCAGTGCGGGGAATCAGCCCCAGCATTTT. Protein product: CATSAGNQPQHF.

The chain couples TRBV19 to TRBJ2-7; D is possibly TRBD2 (7 bases). V was shortened by 1 base and J by 3 bases, with 16 bases between the two germline ends. Germline V gives CDR1 LNHDA, CDR2 SQIVND (reference sequence). The CDR3 is 16 residues long. The CDR3 sequence: CASSIAGRGRYYEQYF. CDR3 DNA sequence: TGTGCCAGTAGTATAGCGGGGCGGGGGCGATACTACGAGCAGTACTTC.

V usage is TRBV4-3 and J usage is TRBJ2-7, with D tentatively TRBD1 (5 bases). Trimming shortened V by 1 base and J by 2 bases, and 12 bases separated the two germline ends. This CDR3 comprises 15 residues. Germline lookup yields CDR1 LGHNA and CDR2 YSLEER. CDR3 loop: CASSQGQGRPYEQYF. CDR3 nucleotides: TGCGCCAGCAGCCAAGGTCAGGGTCGACCCTACGAGCAGTACTTC.

V is TRBV7-9 and J is TRBJ1-3; D is ambiguous. CDR1 is SEHNR and CDR2 is FQNEAQ in the germline V gene (reference sequence). The V and J ends lost 2 bases and 4 bases respectively, with 6 bases between them. The CDR3 length is 13 residues. The CDR3 DNA sequence: TGTGCCAGCAGCTTATCTCAGGGAAACACCATATATTTT. Protein product: CASSLSQGNTIYF.